This is a list of T cell receptor beta chains from one sample in a study of shared clonotypes between healthy human individuals. Method: immunoSEQ multiplex PCR; TCRdb's copy keeps in-frame clones and lacks some. The data contain approximately 2.5 million clones, around 90% of them singletons. The source material was naive CD4+ T cells sorted from blood. All receptors derive from a man younger than 30 in good health. Each CDR3 is given with its conserved first and last residue. The D gene is left open where the match is weak. Rows may omit the clone size; those that give it use once, few, many or a size class.

TRBJ2-7,NA,TRBV6-1,NA,TGTGCCAGCAGTGAAGCCCGAGGACCGCCAACCGTCCCCTACGAGCAGTACTTC,CASSEARGPPTVPYEQYF
TRBJ2-7,NA,TRBV7-9,TRBD1,TGTGCCAGCAGCTTAGGGGACAGGGTAAAGGGATACGAGCAGTACTTC,CASSLGDRVKGYEQYF
TRBJ1-1,NA,TRBV6-1,NA,TGTGCCAGCAGTGCATTGGCCGGGAACACTGAAGCTTTCTTT,CASSALAGNTEAFF
TRBJ2-7,NA,TRBV6-5,TRBD2,TGTGCCAGCACCCCGACTGGGACTAGCGGCGAGCAGTACTTC,CASTPTGTSGEQYF
TRBJ1-5,NA,TRBV19,NA,TGTGCCAGCCACAGTTATAGCAATCAGCCCCAGCATTTT,CASHSYSNQPQHF
TRBJ2-1,once,TRBV7-3,TRBD2,TGTGCCAGCAGCTCAACTAGCGGGGGGTACAATGAGCAGTTCTTC,CASSSTSGGYNEQFF
TRBJ2-1,NA,TRBV5-6,NA,TGTGCCAGCAGTCGGGGTGTCGGTGAGCAGTTCTTC,CASSRGVGEQFF
TRBJ2-6,once,TRBV10-3,NA,TGTGCCATCTCCCCCCCCATGGGCTCCGGGGCCAACGTCCTGACTTTC,CAISPPMGSGANVLTF
TRBJ2-3,NA,TRBV5-1,TRBD1,TGCGCCAGCAGCAGTACGGGACAGGGTATCACAGATACGCAGTATTTT,CASSSTGQGITDTQYF
TRBJ2-4,NA,TRBV19,NA,TGTGCCAGTAGTACCCATACCTTGTCTTTGGCCAAAAACATTCAGTACTTC,CASSTHTLSLAKNIQYF
TRBJ1-4,NA,TRBV5-1,NA,TGCGCCAGCTCGGAGGGGGGGTTTAATGAAAAACTGTTTTTT,CASSEGGFNEKLFF
TRBJ1-6,NA,TRBV10-1,NA,TGCGCCAGCAGTTATAGTGTGGATTCACCCCTCCACTTT,CASSYSVDSPLHF
TRBJ1-1,few,TRBV28,NA,TGTGCCAGCAGCAGGGCTTACACTGAAGCTTTCTTT,CASSRAYTEAFF
TRBJ1-4,NA,TRBV6-1,TRBD1,TGTGCCAGCAGTGAAGCTTTGCTAGGGGACAGGGTTGAAAAACCGTTTTTT,CASSEALLGDRVEKPFF
TRBJ1-3,NA,TRBV6-1,NA,TGTGCCAGCAGTGACTGGGGAGGGAACACCATATATTTT,CASSDWGGNTIYF
TRBJ1-2,NA,TRBV6-1,TRBD1,TGTGCCAGCAGTGAAAAATACTCCGGGACAGGGGGCTCCAGATATGGCTACACCTTC,CASSEKYSGTGGSRYGYTF
TRBJ2-3,NA,TRBV11-3,NA,TGTGCCAGCAGCTTAGAAGGAGGCACAGATACGCAGTATTTT,CASSLEGGTDTQYF
TRBJ1-4,NA,TRBV25-1,NA,TGTGCCACCTCTTGGGGGCAGTCCCCCAATGAAAAACTGTTTTTT,CATSWGQSPNEKLFF
TRBJ1-2,NA,TRBV7-2,NA,TGTGCCAGCAGCTTATGGGGAGAGGCCACTAACTATGGCTACACCTTC,CASSLWGEATNYGYTF
TRBJ1-2,NA,TRBV30,TRBD1,TGTGCCTGGAGGAAGGACAGGGACTATGGCTACACCTTC,CAWRKDRDYGYTF
TRBJ2-7,NA,TRBV5-8,NA,TGTGCCAGCAGCTTGGGTCGGACGGGATTGTACGAGCAGTACTTC,CASSLGRTGLYEQYF
TRBJ2-1,NA,TRBV7-2,NA,TGTGCCAGCAGCCGGACTTTTCCCAATGAGCAGTTCTTC,CASSRTFPNEQFF
TRBJ2-3,NA,TRBV5-4,NA,TGTGCCAGCAGCAAGCAGGGCCTAGCGCCAGATACGCAGTATTTT,CASSKQGLAPDTQYF
TRBJ2-2,NA,TRBV7-2,TRBD2,TGTGCCAGCAGCTTACTAGCGGGAACCGGGGAGCTGTTTTTT,CASSLLAGTGELFF
TRBJ1-5,NA,TRBV5-1,NA,TGCGCCAGCAGCTTGGAACCCTATAGCAATCAGCCCCAGCATTTT,CASSLEPYSNQPQHF
TRBJ2-1,NA,TRBV10-3,NA,TGTGCCATCAGTGAATCAGGGAGCTCCTACAATGAGCAGTTCTTC,CAISESGSSYNEQFF
TRBJ1-2,NA,TRBV30,NA,TGTGCCTGGAGTGGTGGGATCTATGGCTACACCTTC,CAWSGGIYGYTF
TRBJ1-1,NA,TRBV28,NA,TGTGCCAGCAGCCTGGGGGGGGCTGGGAACACTGAAGCTTTCTTT,CASSLGGAGNTEAFF
TRBJ2-1,NA,TRBV25-1,TRBD2,TGTGCCAGCAGTGAATTTAAGGCGGGGGGGCAAAGTGAGCAGTTCTTC,CASSEFKAGGQSEQFF
TRBJ2-5,NA,TRBV10-1,NA,TGCGCCAGCGCCCGACAGGTCGGAGAGACCCAGTACTTC,CASARQVGETQYF
TRBJ1-4,NA,TRBV15,NA,TGTGCCACCAGCCGTTACAGGGATCAAACTAATGAAAAACTGTTTTTT,CATSRYRDQTNEKLFF
TRBJ2-2,NA,TRBV7-2,TRBD2,TGTGCCAGCAGCCCCCGTCGCGGGGGGGGCACCGGGGAGCTGTTTTTT,CASSPRRGGGTGELFF
TRBJ1-3,NA,TRBV19,NA,TGTGCCAGCCTAACAGGGCCCGGGATAGGAAACACCATATATTTT,CASLTGPGIGNTIYF
TRBJ1-5,NA,TRBV6-1,NA,TGTGCCAGCTCCGCGGGGGGCGGCAATCAGCCCCAGCATTTT,CASSAGGGNQPQHF
TRBJ1-2,NA,TRBV19,NA,TGTGCCAGTACCCCAGACAGGAGTGGTGGCTACACCTTC,CASTPDRSGGYTF
TRBJ1-1,once,TRBV5-1,NA,TGCGCCAGCAGCGCCGCCACAGGCAGACTCACTGAAGCTTTCTTT,CASSAATGRLTEAFF
TRBJ1-2,few,TRBV19,NA,TGTGCCAGTAGTAGCGTTCGTCCGGGACGGACCTATGGCTACACCTTC,CASSSVRPGRTYGYTF
TRBJ2-3,NA,TRBV29-1,NA,TGCAGCGGCCTCCGGGACCACACAGATACGCAGTATTTT,CSGLRDHTDTQYF
TRBJ1-2,NA,TRBV28,TRBD1,TGTGCCAGCAGTTTAGCCGGACAGGGGGCGGATGGCTACACCTTC,CASSLAGQGADGYTF
TRBJ1-1,NA,TRBV11-2,NA,TGTGGGACGGCTAAGGGGCAGGGAGGGAGGGTCACTGAAGCTTTCTTT,CGTAKGQGGRVTEAFF
TRBJ1-1,once,TRBV2,TRBD1,TGTGCCAGCAGGAAAAAGGGACAGAGTTTGATGAACACTGAAGCTTTCTTT,CASRKKGQSLMNTEAFF
TRBJ2-7,NA,TRBV18,TRBD1,TGTGCCAGCTCACCCGGACAGGCGAGCTCCTACGAGCAGTACTTC,CASSPGQASSYEQYF
TRBJ2-7,NA,TRBV11-2,NA,TGTGCCAGCAGTGGGTATGTCCACGAGCAGTACTTC,CASSGYVHEQYF
TRBJ2-1,NA,TRBV30,TRBD2,TGTGCCTGGAGTCAACAGGGACTAGCGGGGCCCCTTGAGCAGTTCTTC,CAWSQQGLAGPLEQFF
TRBJ2-5,NA,TRBV7-9,NA,TGTGCCAGCAGCTTAAGTGGAGGGGAGACCCAGTACTTC,CASSLSGGETQYF
TRBJ1-5,NA,TRBV6-5,NA,TGTGCCAGCAGTTACTCGGGGGATTCTAATCAGCCCCAGCATTTT,CASSYSGDSNQPQHF
TRBJ2-7,NA,TRBV28,TRBD1,TGTGCCAGCAGTTCAGGGACAGTCCCTTACGAGCAGTACTTC,CASSSGTVPYEQYF
TRBJ2-4,NA,TRBV7-2,TRBD1,TGTGCCAGCAGCGGAACCGGGACAGGGTCGATCGCCAAAAACATTCAGTACTTC,CASSGTGTGSIAKNIQYF
TRBJ1-1,few,TRBV30,NA,TGTGCCTCAGATCCGAACTGGAACACTGAAGCTTTCTTT,CASDPNWNTEAFF
TRBJ1-3,once,TRBV10-3,NA,TGTGCCATCAGTGAGTCGGGGGGGAAAGGAAACACCATATATTTT,CAISESGGKGNTIYF